The 32 T cell receptor beta chains presented below share a single source sample, sequenced in a study of molecular identifiers for immune sequencing clone quantification. TCRdb recomputed calls from the PCR reads with MiXCR, one row per CDR3 protein. The repertoire holds about 500,000 distinct CDR3 sequences, with about 25% as singletons. The specimen sequenced was naive CD8+ T cells from blood, with Jurkat cell RNA spiked in. This sample's subset: FACS-sorted CD8+CD4-CCR7+CD45RA+ naive T cells. The receptor source for this set is a human donor in good health. Some libraries in this study had Jurkat cell RNA spiked in.

For this clonotype: This may stem from a read error, because a much larger clone lies one nucleotide away. The CDR3 DNA is TGTGCCAGCAGTATCCACATAGCGGGACCGACCGGGGAGCTGTTTTTT. Encoded protein: CASSIHIAGPTGELFF. V is TRBV6-5 and J is TRBJ2-2, with TRBD2 identical over 8 bases. The CDR3 sequence is 16 residues long. Germline CDR1 MNHEY, CDR2 SVGAGI. The junction had 10 bases not matched to a gene; V was cut back by 5 bases and J by 5 bases.

This clonotype was seen more than once but under ten times. The chain couples TRBV7-9 to TRBJ2-2; D could derive from TRBD1 or TRBD2 (5 bases each). Trimming removed 5 bases from V and 5 bases from J, with 15 bases in between. The length of the CDR3 is 15 residues. Germline V gene lookup returns CDR1 SEHNR and CDR2 FQNEAQ (reference sequence). The CDR3 loop reads CASSPSVGDTGELFF. Written as DNA, the CDR3 is TGTGCCAGCAGCCCCTCCGTGGGGGATACCGGGGAGCTGTTTTTT.

The sample holds a few counts of this clonotype. This chain connects TRBV24-1 to TRBJ2-5; D unclear. Between the trimmed V and J ends, which lost 0 bases and 5 bases, there was a span of 12 bases. There are 15 residues in the CDR3. Germline lookup yields CDR1 KGHDR and CDR2 SFDVKD. CDR3 region: CATSDLSDGAETQYF. CDR3 in DNA: TGTGCCACCAGTGATTTGTCGGACGGTGCCGAGACCCAGTACTTC.

V is TRBV2 and J is TRBJ2-2, with D unresolved. Germline values: CDR1 SNHLY, CDR2 FYNNEI. The CDR3 spans 14 residues. V shed 3 bases and J shed 6 bases, with 11 bases lying between them. The CDR3 here is CASSEMIRPGELFF. The DNA for the CDR3 is TGTGCCAGCAGTGAGATGATACGCCCCGGGGAGCTGTTTTTT.

This clonotype has just one count. The chain recombines TRBV13 with TRBJ2-6, with 10 bases fitting TRBD1. There are 20 residues in the CDR3. Germline V gene data show CDR1 as PRHDT and CDR2 as FYEKMQ (reference sequence). V dropped 3 bases and J dropped 4; count of bases not matched to a gene: 15. The CDR3 DNA is TGTGCCAGCAGCTTCGAGGGGTCGGGGACAGGGGCGAGGGGGGCCAACGTCCTGACTTTC. It yields the protein CASSFEGSGTGARGANVLTF. The variable domain in full, with the rest retrieved from reference TRBV13 and TRBJ2-6, is AAGVIQSPRHLIKEKRETATLKCYPIPRHDTVYWYQQGPGQDPQFLISFYEKMQSDKGSIPDRFSAQQFSDYHSELNMSSLELGDSALYFCASSFEGSGTGARGANVLTFGAGSRLTVL.

This clonotype was recorded at least ten times. The rearrangement uses TRBV20-1 and TRBJ2-3; TRBD2 aligns across 9 bases. Germline loops: CDR1 DFQATT, CDR2 SNEGSKA (reference sequence). Trimming removed 5 bases from V and 2 bases from J; junction bases left unmatched: 8. This CDR3 spans 15 amino acids. This chain's CDR3 is CSAASTSGDTDTQYF. For the CDR3, the DNA is TGCAGTGCTGCTTCGACTAGCGGAGACACAGATACGCAGTATTTT.

The V call is TRBV11-2, the J call TRBJ1-2; the D gene is possibly TRBD1 (5 bases). This CDR3 is 18 amino acids long. Between the trimmed V and J ends, which lost 4 bases and 5 bases, there was a span of 26 bases. CDR1 and CDR2 from the germline V gene are SGHAT and FQNNGV. Here the CDR3 DNA reads TGTGCCAGCAGCTCATTACCGGGACGGTGGAAGATGTATTATGGCTACACCTTC. Translated, it gives CASSSLPGRWKMYYGYTF.

To note about this clonotype: A read error may be the cause here, since a much bigger clone is one base away. The CDR3 nucleotides read TGTGCCAGCAGCTTGGTGGGGGCGGACTCCTACGAGCAGTACTTC. This translates into CASSLVGADSYEQYF. This sequence joins TRBV7-9 and TRBJ2-7; D is perhaps TRBD1 (6 bases). Germline lookup yields CDR1 SEHNR and CDR2 FQNEAQ (reference sequence). There are 15 residues in the CDR3. Trimming pared 3 bases from V and 0 bases from J, leaving 12 bases between.

The J gene is TRBJ1-6, the V gene TRBV4-3, with a possible D match to TRBD1 (6 bases). Trimming took 0 bases from V and 8 from J, leaving 11 bases between them. Per the germline V gene, CDR1 is LGHNA and CDR2 is YSLEER. The CDR3 covers 15 residues. In DNA, the CDR3 is TGCGCCAGCAGCCAAGACACAGGGAACTATTCACCCCTCCACTTT. Encoded protein: CASSQDTGNYSPLHF.

This clonotype was observed many times. The chain links TRBV7-9 to TRBJ1-4; a weak D match, TRBD1 (6 bases). The CDR3 covers 15 residues. Trimming removed 0 bases at V and 6 bases at J, with 11 bases between. CDR1 is SEHNR, CDR2 FQNEAQ, per germline (reference sequence). CDR3 nucleotides: TGTGCCAGCAGCTTAGCCCAGGGGAAGGATGAAAAACTGTTTTTT. Its translation: CASSLAQGKDEKLFF.

This clonotype was observed a few times. The V gene is TRBV3-1, the J gene TRBJ2-5; TRBD2 agrees at 8 bases. V was clipped by 2 bases and J by 0 bases; unmatched bases: 5. The CDR3 sequence is 16 residues long. In germline, CDR1 is LGHDT, CDR2 YNNKEL (reference sequence). The CDR3 sequence is CASSQNGGVYQETQYF. The DNA for the CDR3 is TGTGCCAGCAGCCAAAACGGGGGGGTCTACCAAGAGACCCAGTACTTC.

This clonotype was observed many times. This chain joins TRBV20-1 and TRBJ2-3; D is ambiguous. Between the trimmed V and J ends, which lost 8 bases and 1 base, there was a span of 13 bases. Per germline, CDR1 DFQATT and CDR2 SNEGSKA (reference sequence). The CDR3 consists of 13 residues. The CDR3 loop reads CSTTLTRTDTQYF. The CDR3 DNA follows: TGCAGTACGACCCTTACTCGCACAGATACGCAGTATTTT.

Concerning this clonotype: One base away lies a much larger clone, so this may be a sequencing read error. This chain links TRBV9 with TRBJ2-5, with TRBD2 identical over 10 bases. The CDR3 runs to 18 residues. The germline gives CDR1 SGDLS, CDR2 YYNGEE. The CDR3 DNA reads as TGTGCCAGCAGCGCCGGACTAGCGGACAAAGATGTCCAAGAGCCCCAGTACTTC. It codes for CASSAGLADKDVQEPQYF.

This clonotype occurred once. V and J are TRBV19 and TRBJ1-1; TRBD1 agrees at 7 bases. The V gene's germline CDR1 is LNHDA and CDR2 SQIVND (reference sequence). Trimming cost V 8 bases and J 6 bases; bases outside gene matches: 9. The CDR3 sequence is 13 residues long. The CDR3 reads CASGKGGIAEAFF. The CDR3 DNA reads as TGTGCCAGTGGTAAAGGGGGCATCGCTGAAGCTTTCTTT.

CDR3 sequence: CAIPMSHSQNTGELFF. CDR3 nucleotide sequence: TGTGCCATCCCAATGTCCCACTCCCAGAACACCGGGGAGCTGTTTTTT. J is TRBJ2-2 and V is TRBV10-3, with no clear D. Germline CDR1 is ENHRY and CDR2 is SYGVKD. Trimming pared 8 bases from V and 1 base from J, leaving 17 bases between. The length of the CDR3 is 16 residues.

This clonotype occurred many times. This chain links TRBV7-9 with TRBJ1-6; the D is unclear. The CDR3 is 14 amino acids. The V gene lost 5 bases and the J gene lost 5 bases, with 10 bases spanning the gap. Per the germline V gene, CDR1 is SEHNR and CDR2 is FQNEAQ (reference sequence). The CDR3 nucleotides are TGTGCCAGCAGCCGTGGGTTCGATAATTCACCCCTCCACTTT. It is translated as CASSRGFDNSPLHF.

The table lists this clonotype with a few counts. This chain joins TRBV14 and TRBJ1-1; D unresolved. Looked up from germline, CDR1 is SGHDN and CDR2 is FVKESK. Trimming shortened V by 0 bases and J by 0 bases, and 5 bases separated the two germline ends. The CDR3 is 14 amino acids. The chain's CDR3 is CASSQDTVNTEAFF. As DNA, the CDR3 is TGTGCCAGCAGCCAAGATACAGTGAACACTGAAGCTTTCTTT.

A remark on this clonotype: It is likely a read error, because the conserved phenylalanine at the end of the CDR3 is missing. This chain links TRBV24-1 with TRBJ2-2; no reliable D call. This CDR3 contains 12 residues. V was pared by 7 bases and J by 0 bases, with 2 bases between. Germline CDR1 KGHDR, CDR2 SFDVKD. Written as DNA, the CDR3 is TGTGCCACCAGGGCGAACACCGGGGAGCTGTTTTCT. The encoded protein is CATRANTGELFS.

This clonotype was found a few times. The gene calls are TRBV27 and TRBJ2-7, with D maybe TRBD2 (5 bases). The CDR3 is 13 residues long. Germline CDR1 and CDR2: MNHEY and SMNVEV (reference sequence). V dropped 0 bases and J dropped 6 bases, with 9 bases sitting between them. As DNA, the CDR3 is TGTGCCAGCAGTTTATCTGTAGAGGGCGAGCAGTACTTC. It translates to CASSLSVEGEQYF.

In this sample, this clonotype turned up a few times. The V gene is TRBV4-3, the J gene TRBJ1-1, with TRBD1 as a possible D gene (5 bases). Trimming cost V 0 bases and J 3 bases, with 11 bases left between them. Per the germline V gene, CDR1 is LGHNA and CDR2 is YSLEER. This CDR3 has 15 amino acids. In DNA form, the CDR3 reads TGCGCCAGCAGCCAAGATGGGGGTCCGGACACTGAAGCTTTCTTT. Amino acid sequence: CASSQDGGPDTEAFF.

Ten or more counts support this clonotype. The chain couples TRBV6-2 or TRBV6-3 to TRBJ2-1; D is perhaps TRBD1 (6 bases). Germline V CDR1 and CDR2: MNHEY, SVGEGT. CDR3 size: 13 residues. Trimming shortened V by 5 bases and J by 4 bases, and 9 bases separated the two germline ends. The CDR3 spells CASSGTSYNEQFF. The CDR3 nucleotides are TGTGCCAGCAGTGGGACATCTTACAATGAGCAGTTCTTC.

This clonotype was seen at least ten times. One end of the junction does not line up with germline, which may come from a read error. The chain carries TRBV14 and TRBJ1-4, with TRBD1 as a possible D gene (6 bases). Germline lookup yields CDR1 SGHDN and CDR2 FVKESK. The CDR3 spans 13 residues. For the CDR3, the DNA is TGTGCCAGCAGCCAAGATCCCCGGGGGACACGGCTTTTT. Translation: CASSQDPRGTRLF.

This clonotype occurred a few times. The rearrangement uses TRBV7-8 and TRBJ2-1; D may be TRBD1 or TRBD2 (5 bases each). Germline V gene sequence: CDR1 SGHVS, CDR2 FQNEAQ. This CDR3 spans 15 amino acids. V was trimmed by 5 bases and J by 5 bases, leaving 16 bases between them. The CDR3 loop is CASSPTSGTHNEQFF. Here the CDR3 DNA reads TGTGCCAGCAGCCCAACATCCGGGACCCACAATGAGCAGTTCTTC.

This clonotype was observed many times. This chain uses TRBV28 with TRBJ2-5; 8 nucleotides line up with TRBD1. Germline-derived CDR1 and CDR2 are MDHEN and SYDVKM. The CDR3 runs to 14 residues. V shed 5 bases and J 3 bases; nucleotides not matched to a gene: 5. The CDR3 is CASSQQGEEETQYF. CDR3 coding DNA: TGTGCCAGCAGTCAACAGGGGGAGGAAGAGACCCAGTACTTC.

Only a few counts were recorded for this clonotype. This sequence joins TRBV10-2 and TRBJ2-3; no clear D gene. The germline V gene has CDR1 WSHSY and CDR2 SAAADI. The CDR3 spans 13 residues. V was trimmed by 0 bases and J by 7 bases, leaving 8 bases between them. For the CDR3, the DNA is TGCGCCAGCAGTGAGTCGACGCATTATACGCAGTATTTT. This encodes CASSESTHYTQYF.

The table lists this clonotype with a few counts. The J gene is TRBJ2-3, the V gene TRBV7-9, with D perhaps matching TRBD2 (6 bases). Germline V CDR1 and CDR2: SEHNR, FQNEAQ (reference sequence). With 5 bases removed from V and 0 bases from J, the gap between germline ends came to 18 bases. The CDR3 has 17 residues. The DNA for the CDR3 is TGTGCCAGCAGCCCCCCCCCGGAGGGGATTAGCACAGATACGCAGTATTTT. Translated: CASSPPPEGISTDTQYF.

This clonotype was counted at least ten times. The genes are TRBV4-1 and TRBJ2-7, with a tentative D call TRBD1 (5 bases). This CDR3 spans 15 amino acids. The V gene's germline CDR1 is MGHRA and CDR2 YSYEKL. With 0 bases removed from V and 2 bases from J, the gap between germline ends came to 11 bases. For the CDR3, the DNA is TGCGCCAGCAGCCAAGAGCACCAGGGTACCTACGAGCAGTACTTC. Its protein product is CASSQEHQGTYEQYF.

This chain links TRBV20-1 with TRBJ2-7; 8 nucleotides match TRBD2. Germline CDR1 and CDR2: DFQATT and SNEGSKA (reference sequence). The J segment lost 5 bases and the V segment lost 4 bases, leaving 7 bases of the junction unmatched. This CDR3 has 13 residues. CDR3: CSATSGGIHEQYF. CDR3 sequence (DNA): TGCAGTGCTACCAGCGGGGGCATCCACGAGCAGTACTTC.

This clonotype has at least ten counts. The gene calls are TRBV4-1 and TRBJ2-3, with unresolved D. V was shortened by 1 base and J by 6 bases, with 11 bases between the two germline ends. Germline lookup yields CDR1 MGHRA and CDR2 YSYEKL. The CDR3 extends over 14 amino acids. Written as DNA, the CDR3 is TGCGCCAGCAGCCAAGGCCCGGCGGTTGATACGCAGTATTTT. It is translated as CASSQGPAVDTQYF.

This clonotype was seen just once. One base away lies a much larger clone, so this may be a sequencing read error. The CDR3 sequence is CASSPVAGEYQETRYF. The CDR3 DNA follows: TGCGCCAGCAGCCCCGTAGCGGGCGAGTACCAAGAGACCCGGTACTTC. The V gene is TRBV5-1, the J gene TRBJ2-5; 7 nucleotides line up with TRBD2. CDR3 size: 16 residues. Looked up from germline, CDR1 is SGHRS and CDR2 is YFSETQ. The whole variable domain, remainder taken from reference TRBV5-1 and TRBJ2-5, is KAGVTQTPRYLIKTRGQQVTLSCSPISGHRSVSWYQQTPGQGLQFLFEYFSETQRNKGNFPGRFSGRQFSNSRSEMNVSTLELGDSALYLCASSPVAGEYQETRYFGPGTRLLVL.

This clonotype has ten or more counts. The rearrangement uses TRBV7-9 and TRBJ2-7; 7 bases map to TRBD2. Germline V gene lookup returns CDR1 SEHNR and CDR2 FQNEAQ (reference sequence). The V and J ends lost 6 bases and 0 bases, in that order; junction bases with no gene match: 5. The CDR3 loop spans 14 amino acids. The CDR3 DNA reads TGTGCCAGCAGTCCACGGGACTACTCCTACGAGCAGTACTTC. It translates to CASSPRDYSYEQYF. The variable domain in full, completed from reference TRBV7-9 and TRBJ2-7, reads DTGVSQNPRHKITKRGQNVTFRCDPISEHNRLYWYRQTLGQGPEFLTYFQNEAQLEKSRLLSDRFSAERPKGSFSTLEIQRTEQGDSAMYLCASSPRDYSYEQYFGPGTRLTVT.

The V gene is TRBV12-3 or TRBV12-4, the J gene TRBJ2-1; D not certain. The CDR3 loop spans 12 amino acids. V was clipped by 2 bases and J by 7 bases, with 6 bases between them. This chain's CDR3 is CASSLILNEQFF. In DNA, the CDR3 is TGTGCCAGCAGTTTAATTTTAAATGAGCAGTTCTTC.